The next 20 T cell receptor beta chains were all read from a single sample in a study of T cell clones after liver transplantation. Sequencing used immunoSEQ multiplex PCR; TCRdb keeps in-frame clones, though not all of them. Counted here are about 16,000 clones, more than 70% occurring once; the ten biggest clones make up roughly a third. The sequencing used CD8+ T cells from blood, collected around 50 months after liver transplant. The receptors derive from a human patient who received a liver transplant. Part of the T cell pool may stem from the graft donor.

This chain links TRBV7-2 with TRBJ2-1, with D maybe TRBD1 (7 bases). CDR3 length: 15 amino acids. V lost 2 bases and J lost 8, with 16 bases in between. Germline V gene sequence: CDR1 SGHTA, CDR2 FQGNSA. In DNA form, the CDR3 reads TGTGCCAGCAGCTTATTGGGGGCAGGGGGGCATGAGCAGTTCTTC. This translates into CASSLLGAGGHEQFF.

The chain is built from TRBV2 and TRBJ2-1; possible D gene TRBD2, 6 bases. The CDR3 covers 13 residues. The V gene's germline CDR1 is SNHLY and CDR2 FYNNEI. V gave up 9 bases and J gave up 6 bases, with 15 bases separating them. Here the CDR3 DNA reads TGTGCCAGTTCCGGGACTCCCCGCAATGAGCAGTTCTTC. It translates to CASSGTPRNEQFF.

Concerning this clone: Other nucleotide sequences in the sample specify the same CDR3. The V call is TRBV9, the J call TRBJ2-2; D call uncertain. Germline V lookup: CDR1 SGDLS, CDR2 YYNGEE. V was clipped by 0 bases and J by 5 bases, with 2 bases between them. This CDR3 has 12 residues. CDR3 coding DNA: TGTGCCAGCAGCGTAGGTACCGGGGAGCTGTTTTTT. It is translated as CASSVGTGELFF.

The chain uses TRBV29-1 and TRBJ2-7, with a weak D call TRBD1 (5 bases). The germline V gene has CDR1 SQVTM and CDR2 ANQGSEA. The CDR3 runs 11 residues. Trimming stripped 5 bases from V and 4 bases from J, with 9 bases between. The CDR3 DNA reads TGCAGCGTTTATAGGGGTTACGAGCAGTACTTC. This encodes CSVYRGYEQYF.

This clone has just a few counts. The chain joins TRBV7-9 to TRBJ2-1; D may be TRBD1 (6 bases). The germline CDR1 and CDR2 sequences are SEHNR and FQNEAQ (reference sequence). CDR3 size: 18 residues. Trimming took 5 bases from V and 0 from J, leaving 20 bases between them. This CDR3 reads CASSPGEGDLSSYNEQFF. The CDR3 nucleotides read TGTGCCAGCAGCCCAGGGGAAGGTGACCTCAGCTCCTACAATGAGCAGTTCTTC.

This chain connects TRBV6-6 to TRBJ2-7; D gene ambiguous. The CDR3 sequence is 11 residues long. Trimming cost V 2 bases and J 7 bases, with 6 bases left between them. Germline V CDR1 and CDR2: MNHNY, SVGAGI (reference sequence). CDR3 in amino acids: CASSYPEEQYF. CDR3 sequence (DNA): TGTGCCAGCAGTTACCCTGAAGAGCAGTACTTC.

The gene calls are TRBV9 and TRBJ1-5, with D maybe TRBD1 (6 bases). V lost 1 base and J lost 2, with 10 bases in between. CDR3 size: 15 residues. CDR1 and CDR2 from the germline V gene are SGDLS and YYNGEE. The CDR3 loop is CASSVTGGGNQPQHF. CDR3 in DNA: TGTGCCAGCAGCGTAACCGGGGGCGGCAATCAGCCCCAGCATTTT.

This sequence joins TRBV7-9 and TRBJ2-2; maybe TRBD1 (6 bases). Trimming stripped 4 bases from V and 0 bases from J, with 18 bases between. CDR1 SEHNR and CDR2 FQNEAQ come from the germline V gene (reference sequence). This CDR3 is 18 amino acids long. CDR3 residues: CASSSWDTEKTNTGELFF. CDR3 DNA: TGTGCCAGCAGCTCCTGGGACACCGAAAAGACGAACACCGGGGAGCTGTTTTTT.

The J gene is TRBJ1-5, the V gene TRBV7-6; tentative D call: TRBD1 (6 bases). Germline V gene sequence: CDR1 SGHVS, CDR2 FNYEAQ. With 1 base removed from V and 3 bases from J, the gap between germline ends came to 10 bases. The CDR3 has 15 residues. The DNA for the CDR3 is TGTGCCAGCAGCTTAGAAGGGACACCCAATCAGCCCCAGCATTTT. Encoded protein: CASSLEGTPNQPQHF.

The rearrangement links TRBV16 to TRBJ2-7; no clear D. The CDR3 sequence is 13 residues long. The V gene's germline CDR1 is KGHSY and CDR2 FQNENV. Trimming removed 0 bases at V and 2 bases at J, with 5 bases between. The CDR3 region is CASSQSKAYEQYF. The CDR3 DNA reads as TGTGCCAGCAGCCAATCGAAGGCCTACGAGCAGTACTTC. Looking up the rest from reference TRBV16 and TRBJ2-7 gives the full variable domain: GEEVAQTPKHLVRGEGQKAKLYCAPIKGHSYVFWYQQVLKNEFKFLISFQNENVFDETGMPKERFSAKCLPNSPCSLEIQATKLEDSAVYFCASSQSKAYEQYFGPGTRLTVT.

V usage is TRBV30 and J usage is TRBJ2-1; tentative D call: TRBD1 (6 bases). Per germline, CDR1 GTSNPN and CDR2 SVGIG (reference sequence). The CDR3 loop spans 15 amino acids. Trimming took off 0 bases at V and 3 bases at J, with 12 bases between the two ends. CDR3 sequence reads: CAWSVLPGDYNEQFF. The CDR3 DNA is TGTGCCTGGAGTGTACTGCCAGGGGACTACAATGAGCAGTTCTTC.

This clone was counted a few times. Written as DNA, the CDR3 is TGTGCCAGCAGCGAGGGTCTTACCTACGAGCAGTACTTC. Its protein is CASSEGLTYEQYF. The chain links TRBV5-8 to TRBJ2-7, with a tentative D call TRBD2 (5 bases). V lost 4 bases and J lost 2, with 10 bases in between. The length of the CDR3 is 13 residues. Germline V gene sequence: CDR1 SGHTS, CDR2 YDEGEE.

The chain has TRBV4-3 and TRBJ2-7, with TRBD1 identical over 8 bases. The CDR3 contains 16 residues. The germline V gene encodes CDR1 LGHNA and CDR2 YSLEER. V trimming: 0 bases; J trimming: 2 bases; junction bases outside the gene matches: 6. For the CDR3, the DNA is TGCGCCAGCAGCCAAGACTTCGGGACAGGTCCCTACGAGCAGTACTTC. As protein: CASSQDFGTGPYEQYF.

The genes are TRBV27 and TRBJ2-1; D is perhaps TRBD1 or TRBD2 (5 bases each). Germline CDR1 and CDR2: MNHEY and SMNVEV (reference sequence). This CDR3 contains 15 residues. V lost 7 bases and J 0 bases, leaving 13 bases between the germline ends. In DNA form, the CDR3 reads TGTGCCAGCACCTCAAAGGGGAGCTCCTACAATGAGCAGTTCTTC. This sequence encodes CASTSKGSSYNEQFF.

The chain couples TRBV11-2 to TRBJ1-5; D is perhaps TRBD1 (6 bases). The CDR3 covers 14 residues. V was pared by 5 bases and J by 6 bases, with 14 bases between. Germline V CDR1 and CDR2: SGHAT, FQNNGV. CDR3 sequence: CASSEDSQLQPQHF. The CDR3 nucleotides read TGTGCCAGCAGCGAGGACAGTCAGCTTCAGCCCCAGCATTTT.

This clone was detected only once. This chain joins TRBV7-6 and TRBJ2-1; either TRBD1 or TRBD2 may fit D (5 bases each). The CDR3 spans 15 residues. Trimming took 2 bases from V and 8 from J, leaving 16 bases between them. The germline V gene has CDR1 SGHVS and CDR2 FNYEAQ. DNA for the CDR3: TGTGCCAGCAGCTTACCCCAAACCCGGGACCATGAGCAGTTCTTC. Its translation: CASSLPQTRDHEQFF.

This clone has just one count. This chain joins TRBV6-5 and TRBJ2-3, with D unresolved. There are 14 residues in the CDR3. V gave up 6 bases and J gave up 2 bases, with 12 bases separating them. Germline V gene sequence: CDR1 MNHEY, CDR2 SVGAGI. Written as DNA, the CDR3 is TGTGCCAGCAGCCCCCTTGGGAACACAGATACGCAGTATTTT. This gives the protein CASSPLGNTDTQYF.

In nucleotides, the CDR3 is TGTGCCAGCAGCTTGAAGGGGGCTGGGGACACTGAAGCTTTCTTT. Translating it yields CASSLKGAGDTEAFF. The chain couples TRBV13 to TRBJ1-1; 7 bases are shared with TRBD1. This CDR3 has 15 residues. The germline gives CDR1 PRHDT, CDR2 FYEKMQ (reference sequence). The V gene end was trimmed by 3 bases and the J gene end by 3 bases; junction bases not matched to a gene: 7.

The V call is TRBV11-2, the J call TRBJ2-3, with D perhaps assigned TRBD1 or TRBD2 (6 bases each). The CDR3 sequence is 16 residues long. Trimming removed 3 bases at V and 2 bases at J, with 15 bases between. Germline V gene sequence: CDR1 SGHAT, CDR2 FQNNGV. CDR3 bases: TGTGCCAGCAGCTTTTCCCGGGGGCTCGACACAGATACGCAGTATTTT. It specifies CASSFSRGLDTDTQYF.

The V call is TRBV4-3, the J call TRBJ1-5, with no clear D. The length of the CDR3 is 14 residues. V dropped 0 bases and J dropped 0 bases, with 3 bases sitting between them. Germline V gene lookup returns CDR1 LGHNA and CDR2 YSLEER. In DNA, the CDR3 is TGCGCCAGCAGCCAAGATTATAGCAATCAGCCCCAGCATTTT. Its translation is CASSQDYSNQPQHF.